This record covers a single T cell receptor beta chain. No antigen is known for it. Qualities for individual bases were not recorded, and no much larger clone is one base off. Receptors were amplified or captured by PCR. Data came from an Illumina HiSeq 2500. TCR library preparation used molecular barcoding, with unique molecular identifiers applied to normalize quantification of the TCRbeta repertoire. TCRdb reanalyzed the raw reads on its own, using fastp at Q25 for trimming and MiXCR for clone calling, and kept in-frame beta chains. Merged by CDR3 protein, the rows form single entries marked with the most common genes and DNA. The table for this sample lists 400,000 to 500,000 distinct CDR3 sequences; 9.5% to 13% of them were counted only once. Approximately 5% of the sample lies in the top ten. The data were obtained in a study of T-cell reconstitution after alpha-beta-depleted transplantation in children (dated by TCRdb to the mid-2010s). As for the study more broadly: T-cell immune reconstitution after TCRalphabeta/CD19-depleted allogeneic hematopoietic cell transplantation in children was quantitatively tracked in the study by means of TCR repertoire profiling.

There are 15 amino acids in the CDR3, from cysteine to phenylalanine inclusive. The DNA shown is the 45-base CDR3, in frame from base 1. The junction shows trimming of 3 bases on V and 8 bases on J, and the gene matches do not reach 4 bases of it. CDR1 and CDR2, looked up from the germline V gene, are KGHSH and LQKENI. This sequence was found in a human donor who donated a stem cell graft to a child with acute myeloid leukemia. Here the chain combines TRBV18 and TRBJ1-6, with 10 middle bases fitting TRBD1. Material: PBMCs from the stem cell graft donor, obtained from the stem cell graft. The CDR3 corresponds to CASSPEDRGDSPLHF. The nucleotide sequence is TGTGCCAGCTCACCCGAGGACAGGGGGGATTCACCCCTCCACTTT.